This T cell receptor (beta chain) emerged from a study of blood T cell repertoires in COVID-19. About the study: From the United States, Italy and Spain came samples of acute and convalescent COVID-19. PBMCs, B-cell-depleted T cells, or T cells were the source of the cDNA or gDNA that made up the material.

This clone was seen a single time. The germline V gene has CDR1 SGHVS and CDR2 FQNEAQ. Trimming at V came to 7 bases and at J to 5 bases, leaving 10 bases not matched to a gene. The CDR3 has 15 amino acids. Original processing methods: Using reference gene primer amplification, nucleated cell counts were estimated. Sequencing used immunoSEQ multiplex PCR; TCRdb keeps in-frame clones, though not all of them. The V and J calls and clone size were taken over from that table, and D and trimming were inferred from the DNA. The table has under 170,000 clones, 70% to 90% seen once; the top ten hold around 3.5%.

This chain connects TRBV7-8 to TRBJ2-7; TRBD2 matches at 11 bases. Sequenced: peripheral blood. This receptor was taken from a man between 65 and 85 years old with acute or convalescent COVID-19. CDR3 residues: CASKKWASGRNEQYF. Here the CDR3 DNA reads TGTGCCAGCAAGAAATGGGCTAGCGGGAGGAACGAGCAGTACTTC. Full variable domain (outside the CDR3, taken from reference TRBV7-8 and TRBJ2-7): GAGVSQSPRYKVAKRGQDVALRCDPISGHVSLFWYQQALGQGPEFLTYFQNEAQLDKSGLPSDRFFAERPEGSVSTLKIQRTQQEDSAVYLCASKKWASGRNEQYFGPGTRLTVT.